These 18 T cell receptor beta chains share one sample of origin, sequenced in a study of blood T cell repertoires in COVID-19. Clones were sequenced by immunoSEQ multiplex PCR, and TCRdb holds only the in-frame ones, with some missing. The sample includes under 450,000 clones, roughly 90% of them seen just once. Material: peripheral blood. The receptors were gathered from a woman in her sixties with COVID-19, enrolled during active disease.

The rearrangement uses TRBV6-5 and TRBJ2-7; TRBD2 is a possible D gene (5 bases). The germline gives CDR1 MNHEY, CDR2 SVGAGI. V was cut by 0 bases and J by 3 bases, with 9 bases left in between. This CDR3 is 14 amino acids long. This chain's CDR3 is CASSYSEGLYEQYF. DNA of the CDR3: TGTGCCAGCAGTTACTCAGAGGGCCTCTACGAGCAGTACTTC.

This clone was observed a single time. This sequence joins TRBV19 and TRBJ2-2, with D tentatively TRBD2 (5 bases). Trimming stripped 4 bases from V and 5 bases from J, with 11 bases between. Per the germline V gene, CDR1 is LNHDA and CDR2 is SQIVND (reference sequence). This CDR3 spans 14 amino acids. The CDR3, as DNA: TGTGCCAGTAGTAGCGGGTTGCGAACCGGGGAGCTGTTTTTT. Its translation: CASSSGLRTGELFF. Looking up the rest from reference TRBV19 and TRBJ2-2 gives the full variable domain: DGGITQSPKYLFRKEGQNVTLSCEQNLNHDAMYWYRQDPGQGLRLIYYSQIVNDFQKGDIAEGYSVSREKKESFPLTVTSAQKNPTAFYLCASSSGLRTGELFFGEGSRLTVL.

This clone was observed a handful of times. The chain has TRBV4-1 and TRBJ2-3; D is possibly TRBD1 (5 bases). Germline V lookup: CDR1 MGHRA, CDR2 YSYEKL. CDR3 length: 16 residues. Trimming cost V 0 bases and J 4 bases, with 14 bases left between them. CDR3: CASSQDWAGIADTQYF. In nucleotides, the CDR3 is TGCGCCAGCAGCCAAGACTGGGCAGGGATCGCAGATACGCAGTATTTT.

The rearrangement links TRBV6-1 to TRBJ2-4, with 8 bases matching TRBD2. CDR1 and CDR2 (germline): MNHNS, SASEGT. The CDR3 runs to 16 residues. Losses at the gene ends were 2 bases for V and 0 bases for J; bases not matched to a gene: 3. In DNA, the CDR3 is TGTGCCAGCAGTGAACCCAGCGGGGGAGCCAAAAACATTCAGTACTTC. Translated, it gives CASSEPSGGAKNIQYF.

This chain joins TRBV9 and TRBJ2-7; TRBD1 aligns across 7 bases. J gave up 1 base and V 4 bases, and 5 bases lay outside the gene matches. The CDR3 is 14 amino acids. The V gene's germline CDR1 is SGDLS and CDR2 YYNGEE. The CDR3 loop reads CASSPTGQSYEQYF. The CDR3 DNA reads TGTGCCAGCAGCCCAACGGGACAGTCCTACGAGCAGTACTTC. Using reference TRBV9 and TRBJ2-7 for the parts outside the CDR3, the full variable domain is DSGVTQTPKHLITATGQRVTLRCSPRSGDLSVYWYQQSLDQGLQFLIQYYNGEERAKGNILERFSAQQFPDLHSELNLSSLELGDSALYFCASSPTGQSYEQYFGPGTRLTVT.

This clone was seen only once. V and J are TRBV3-1 (or the pseudogene TRBV3-2) and TRBJ2-1; TRBD1 aligns across 9 bases. Germline V lookup: CDR1 LGHDT, CDR2 YNNKEL (reference sequence). The CDR3 extends over 15 amino acids. V dropped 3 bases and J dropped 7; count of bases not matched to a gene: 7. CDR3 in DNA: TGTGCCAGCAGCCATGCCGGGACAGGGAGGAATGAGCAGTTCTTC. It encodes CASSHAGTGRNEQFF.

The chain recombines TRBV7-9 with TRBJ2-1; 12 nucleotides match TRBD2. Germline V gene sequence: CDR1 SEHNR, CDR2 FQNEAQ (reference sequence). The J segment lost 4 bases and the V segment lost 5 bases, leaving 6 bases of the junction unmatched. This CDR3 contains 16 residues. The CDR3: CASSTTLAGGYNEQFF. As DNA, the CDR3 is TGTGCCAGCAGCACCACCCTAGCGGGGGGGTACAATGAGCAGTTCTTC.

The genes are TRBV27 and TRBJ2-3, with D possibly matching TRBD2 (5 bases). The ends were cut back, 0 bases at V and 4 bases at J, with 14 bases in the middle. CDR3 length: 16 residues. Per germline, CDR1 MNHEY and CDR2 SMNVEV (reference sequence). CDR3 bases: TGTGCCAGCAGTTTATCCCCCCGGGGTGGTGCAGATACGCAGTATTTT. Its protein is CASSLSPRGGADTQYF.

The chain uses TRBV5-6 and TRBJ2-1; D is perhaps TRBD1 (6 bases). There are 14 residues in the CDR3. The V and J ends lost 1 base and 1 base respectively, with 6 bases between them. Germline V gives CDR1 SGHDT, CDR2 YYEEEE. The CDR3 region has the DNA TGTGCCAGCAGCTTGAGGGGGTCCTACAATGAGCAGTTCTTC. Translation: CASSLRGSYNEQFF.

The chain recombines TRBV5-4 with TRBJ2-3; a possible D gene is TRBD2 (6 bases). Germline V gene sequence: CDR1 SGHNT, CDR2 YYREEE (reference sequence). Trimming cost V 0 bases and J 7 bases, with 21 bases left between them. The CDR3 spans 17 residues. DNA of the CDR3: TGTGCCAGCAGCTTGGGCCTGAACCCCCGGGAGCGAAATACGCAGTATTTT. It yields the protein CASSLGLNPRERNTQYF.

V usage is TRBV10-3 and J usage is TRBJ2-7, with 9 bases that match TRBD1. This CDR3 region has 16 residues. Per the germline V gene, CDR1 is ENHRY and CDR2 is SYGVKD. Unmatched junction bases numbered 7, after V lost 3 bases and J lost 1 base. CDR3 region: CAISEYGTGSSYEQYF. In DNA, the CDR3 is TGTGCCATCAGTGAATACGGGACAGGGAGTTCCTACGAGCAGTACTTC.

The chain joins TRBV9 to TRBJ1-2, with a tentative D call TRBD1 (5 bases). Germline lookup yields CDR1 SGDLS and CDR2 YYNGEE. This CDR3 is 15 amino acids long. Trimming removed 4 bases from V and 5 bases from J, with 18 bases in between. CDR3 residues: CASSPSAGGGYGYTF. DNA for the CDR3: TGTGCCAGCAGCCCATCAGCCGGGGGTGGGTATGGCTACACCTTC.

The V gene is TRBV2, the J gene TRBJ1-5; no definite D call. The CDR3 is 15 residues long. CDR1 and CDR2 from the germline V gene are SNHLY and FYNNEI. Deletions cut 1 base from V and 4 bases from J, with 11 bases between. The CDR3 bases are TGTGCCAGCAGTGAAGAAACAGCCGGAAATCAGCCCCAGCATTTT. Amino acid sequence: CASSEETAGNQPQHF.

The rearrangement links TRBV27 to TRBJ2-1; D is possibly TRBD2 (6 bases). The germline gives CDR1 MNHEY, CDR2 SMNVEV (reference sequence). The CDR3 contains 15 residues. V was clipped by 8 bases and J by 2 bases, with 16 bases between them. The CDR3 DNA sequence: TGTGCCAGCGGCCGAGTGGGGGGTGCCTACAATGAGCAGTTCTTC. Its protein is CASGRVGGAYNEQFF.

The chain recombines TRBV7-8 with TRBJ1-4; the match to TRBD1 covers 9 bases. Germline CDR1 and CDR2: SGHVS and FQNEAQ. J was trimmed by 8 bases and V by 3 bases; bases with no gene match: 16. The length of the CDR3 is 18 residues. The CDR3 nucleotides are TGTGCCAGCAGCTTTTATACGGCGCTACAGGGGGCGAGAGAAAAACTGTTTTTT. Protein: CASSFYTALQGAREKLFF.

The sample holds a few counts of this clone. The chain joins TRBV7-3 to TRBJ2-1; tentatively, D is TRBD1 (7 bases). The CDR3 has 11 residues. Trimming removed 10 bases from V and 7 bases from J, with 11 bases in between. The V gene's germline CDR1 is SGHTA and CDR2 FQGTGA. CDR3 sequence reads: CAKQGRNEQFF. CDR3 bases: TGTGCCAAACAGGGGAGGAATGAGCAGTTCTTC.

This chain connects TRBV19 to TRBJ1-5; the D gene is possibly TRBD1 (6 bases). V lost 6 bases and J lost 5, with 17 bases in between. Per the germline V gene, CDR1 is LNHDA and CDR2 is SQIVND (reference sequence). This CDR3 comprises 15 residues. DNA of the CDR3: TGTGCCAGTAGCCTTCCCAGGACAGACTATCAGCCCCAGCATTTT. Encoded protein: CASSLPRTDYQPQHF.

This chain connects TRBV9 to TRBJ2-7; TRBD2 aligns across 8 bases. The length of the CDR3 is 15 residues. From germline, CDR1 is SGDLS and CDR2 YYNGEE. The V gene end was trimmed by 3 bases and the J gene end by 4 bases; junction bases not matched to a gene: 9. CDR3 coding DNA: TGTGCCAGCAGCGCCACCGGGACTAGTTCGTACGAGCAGTACTTC. Its protein is CASSATGTSSYEQYF.